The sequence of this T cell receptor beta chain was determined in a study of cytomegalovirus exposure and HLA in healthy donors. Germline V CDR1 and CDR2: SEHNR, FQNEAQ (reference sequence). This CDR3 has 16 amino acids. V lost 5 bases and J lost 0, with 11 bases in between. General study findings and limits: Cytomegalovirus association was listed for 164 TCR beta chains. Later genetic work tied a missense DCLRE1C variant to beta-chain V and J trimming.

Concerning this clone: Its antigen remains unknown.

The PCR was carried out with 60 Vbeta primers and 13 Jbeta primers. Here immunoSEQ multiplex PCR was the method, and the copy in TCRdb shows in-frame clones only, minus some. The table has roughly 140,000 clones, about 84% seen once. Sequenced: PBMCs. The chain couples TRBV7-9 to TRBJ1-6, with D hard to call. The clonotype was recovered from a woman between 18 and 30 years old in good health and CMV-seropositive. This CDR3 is CASSQAGSSYNSPLHF. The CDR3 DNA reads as TGTGCCAGCAGCCAAGCGGGAAGCTCCTATAATTCACCCCTCCACTTT.